The clone carrying this T cell receptor (beta chain) was seen ten or more times. The antigen is unknown. These data are taken from a study of CD8+CD57+ T cells in acquired aplastic anemia. Genomic DNA was employed as the template in profiling TCR beta VDJ and CDR3. TCRdb recomputed calls from the reads with MiXCR, one row per CDR3 protein. Among about 220,000 distinct CDR3 sequences, 34% were seen once, and the ten largest hold approximately 1.2%. CDR1 is SGDLS, CDR2 YYNGEE, per germline. The CDR3 has 13 residues. Trimming removed 4 bases from V and 6 bases from J, with 13 bases in between. General study results and limits: Patients and controls were not found to differ significantly in CD8+ Simpson's diversity. The study identified 25 to 30 CD8+ CDR3 sequences shared by patients and controls.

This clonotype was sampled from a human donor in good health, serving as a control. The sample taken for sequencing was sorted CD4+, CD8+, or CD8+CD57+ T cells (not recorded which) from PBMCs. The V call is TRBV9, the J call TRBJ1-1; D ambiguous. CDR3 in DNA: TGTGCCAGCAGCTTCCCGGGCAGGCCTGAAGCTTTCTTT. It translates to CASSFPGRPEAFF. The full variable domain, with the rest looked up from reference TRBV9 and TRBJ1-1, is DSGVTQTPKHLITATGQRVTLRCSPRSGDLSVYWYQQSLDQGLQFLIQYYNGEERAKGNILERFSAQQFPDLHSELNLSSLELGDSALYFCASSFPGRPEAFFGQGTRLTVV.